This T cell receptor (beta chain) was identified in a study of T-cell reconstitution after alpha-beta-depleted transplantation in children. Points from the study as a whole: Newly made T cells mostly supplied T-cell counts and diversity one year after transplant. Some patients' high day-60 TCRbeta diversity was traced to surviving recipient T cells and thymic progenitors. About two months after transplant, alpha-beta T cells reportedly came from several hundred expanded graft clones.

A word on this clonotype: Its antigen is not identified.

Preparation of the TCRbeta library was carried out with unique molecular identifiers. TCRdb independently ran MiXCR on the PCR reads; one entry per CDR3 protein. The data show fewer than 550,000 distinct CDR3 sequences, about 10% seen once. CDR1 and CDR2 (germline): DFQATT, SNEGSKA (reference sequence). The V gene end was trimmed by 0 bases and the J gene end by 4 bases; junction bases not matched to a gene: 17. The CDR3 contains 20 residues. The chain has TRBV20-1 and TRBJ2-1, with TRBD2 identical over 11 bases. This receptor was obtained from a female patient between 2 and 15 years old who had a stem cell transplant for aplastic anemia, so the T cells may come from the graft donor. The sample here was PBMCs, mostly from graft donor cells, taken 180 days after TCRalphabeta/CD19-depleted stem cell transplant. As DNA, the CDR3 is TGCAGTGCTAGAGATTTGACTAGCGGGACCCACGTCACCCCATACAATGAGCAGTTCTTC. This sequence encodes CSARDLTSGTHVTPYNEQFF.